This passage covers 19 T cell receptor beta chains from one sample sequenced in a study of cytomegalovirus exposure and HLA in healthy donors. The primer mix had 60 Vbeta and 13 Jbeta primers. Sequenced by immunoSEQ multiplex PCR; TCRdb stores in-frame clones only, minus some. The table has 150,000 to 200,000 clones, 68% seen once. Sequencing input: PBMCs. The source is a woman between 18 and 29 years old in good health and CMV-seropositive.

This clone was found once. J is TRBJ2-1 and V is TRBV15; perhaps TRBD2 as D (6 bases). The germline V and J ends were trimmed by 4 bases and 7 bases, with 17 bases remaining between them. In germline, CDR1 is LNHNV, CDR2 YYDKDF (reference sequence). The CDR3 runs 15 residues. CDR3 nucleotides: TGTGCCACCAGCAAACCCCGGAGGGCCCAAAATGAGCAGTTCTTC. It encodes CATSKPRRAQNEQFF.

This chain joins TRBV16 and TRBJ1-1, with a weak D call TRBD1 (6 bases). V was shortened by 0 bases and J by 12 bases, with 11 bases between the two germline ends. There are 12 residues in the CDR3. CDR1 is KGHSY and CDR2 is FQNENV in the germline V gene. As DNA, the CDR3 is TGTGCCAGCAGCCAATCGAGGGGGACAACTTTCTTT. Translated: CASSQSRGTTFF.

This rearrangement joins TRBV27 to TRBJ2-7; TRBD1 agrees at 9 bases. This CDR3 is built from 14 residues. Trimming at V came to 10 bases and at J to 6 bases, leaving 13 bases not matched to a gene. Germline CDR1 and CDR2: MNHEY and SMNVEV (reference sequence). CDR3 sequence (DNA): TGTGCCACCCGACAACAGGGGGCGCTTTCCGAGCAGTACTTC. Encoded protein: CATRQQGALSEQYF.

This clone was recorded once. The chain uses TRBV7-2 and TRBJ2-7; 8 bases align to TRBD2. CDR3 size: 15 residues. The trim removed 5 bases at V and 8 bases at J, leaving 14 bases unmatched. Germline loops: CDR1 SGHTA, CDR2 FQGNSA. The CDR3 DNA is TGTGCCAGCAGCCCACAGACTAGCGCAGGGGATAAGCAGTACTTC. It is translated as CASSPQTSAGDKQYF.

The chain links TRBV29-1 to TRBJ2-7, with TRBD2 as a possible D gene (6 bases). Germline CDR1 SQVTM, CDR2 ANQGSEA. The CDR3 is 12 residues long. V was shortened by 3 bases and J by 7 bases, with 13 bases between the two germline ends. Here the CDR3 reads CSVEDYVREQYF. DNA for the CDR3: TGCAGCGTTGAGGACTACGTACGAGAGCAGTACTTC.

The rearrangement joins TRBV28 to TRBJ2-1; 11 nucleotides align to TRBD2. The CDR3 consists of 15 residues. Trimming removed 3 bases from V and 6 bases from J; junction bases left unmatched: 4. The germline gives CDR1 MDHEN, CDR2 SYDVKM. The CDR3 spells CASSFYSGRGNEQFF. The CDR3 DNA follows: TGTGCCAGCAGTTTTTATAGCGGGAGGGGCAATGAGCAGTTCTTC.

The V call is TRBV11-2, the J call TRBJ2-3; TRBD2 aligns across 8 bases. CDR1 is SGHAT and CDR2 is FQNNGV in the germline V gene. V was clipped by 3 bases and J by 1 base; unmatched bases: 6. This CDR3 region has 16 residues. The CDR3 reads CASSFVRGARTDTQYF. The CDR3 DNA is TGTGCCAGCAGCTTCGTGCGGGGGGCCCGCACAGATACGCAGTATTTT.

This chain joins TRBV15 and TRBJ2-1; TRBD1 aligns across 8 bases. The germline CDR1 and CDR2 sequences are LNHNV and YYDKDF (reference sequence). Trimming took 6 bases from V and 3 from J; bases not matched to a gene: 4. The CDR3 has 14 amino acids. CDR3 protein: CATSPGTGYNEQFF. CDR3 DNA sequence: TGTGCCACCAGTCCCGGGACAGGCTACAATGAGCAGTTCTTC.

The J gene is TRBJ1-6, the V gene TRBV15; D remains ambiguous. The V end was cut by 1 base, the J end by 6 bases, with 13 bases between. CDR3 length equals 16 residues. Germline-derived CDR1 and CDR2 are LNHNV and YYDKDF (reference sequence). In nucleotides, the CDR3 is TGTGCCACCAGCAGAGGACGGGAGCTCTTTAATTCACCCCTCCACTTT. This translates into CATSRGRELFNSPLHF.

V gene TRBV9 combines with J gene TRBJ2-2; TRBD1 matches at 7 bases. This CDR3 comprises 15 residues. CDR1 is SGDLS, CDR2 YYNGEE, per germline. Unmatched junction bases numbered 12, after V lost 4 bases and J lost 9 bases. CDR3 nucleotides: TGTGCCAGCAGCCCCACAGGGGATCCGGCCAGGGAGCTGTTTTTT. It is translated as CASSPTGDPARELFF.

V and J are TRBV6-5 and TRBJ1-1; no clear D. V was trimmed by 2 bases and J by 0 bases, leaving 10 bases between them. CDR3 length: 15 residues. Germline V gene lookup returns CDR1 MNHEY and CDR2 SVGAGI. CDR3 bases: TGTGCCAGCAGTTACATTTATACAGTGAACACTGAAGCTTTCTTT. Amino acid sequence: CASSYIYTVNTEAFF.

V gene TRBV6-1 combines with J gene TRBJ2-7; D is unclear. The CDR3 runs to 14 residues. Germline CDR1 is MNHNS and CDR2 is SASEGT. V was trimmed by 1 base and J by 2 bases, leaving 9 bases between them. This CDR3 reads CASSEGVATYEQYF. The CDR3 DNA reads as TGTGCCAGCAGTGAAGGCGTTGCGACCTACGAGCAGTACTTC.

This clone was counted a few times. The V gene is TRBV5-4, the J gene TRBJ2-3, with TRBD1 matching 8 bases. This CDR3 comprises 15 residues. Trimming cost V 2 bases and J 1 base; bases outside gene matches: 3. Per the germline V gene, CDR1 is SGHNT and CDR2 is YYREEE (reference sequence). Here the CDR3 reads CASSFRGLGTDTQYF. The CDR3 DNA follows: TGTGCCAGCAGCTTCAGGGGGCTTGGCACAGATACGCAGTATTTT.

This clone was observed a handful of times. The gene calls are TRBV29-1 and TRBJ1-2; 8 bases map to TRBD1. After removal of 7 bases from V and 5 bases from J, the junction contained 15 bases not matched to a gene. CDR3 length: 15 amino acids. Germline values: CDR1 SQVTM, CDR2 ANQGSEA. CDR3 bases: TGCAGCGCGCAGGGATTACAGGGACAGGTTTATGGCTACACCTTC. Protein sequence: CSAQGLQGQVYGYTF.

The chain is built from TRBV7-9 and TRBJ1-2; D not certain. V lost 2 bases to trimming and J lost 0 bases, with 7 bases between them. The CDR3 consists of 14 residues. Per germline, CDR1 SEHNR and CDR2 FQNEAQ (reference sequence). DNA of the CDR3: TGTGCCAGCAGCTTACTTCAGTCTAACTATGGCTACACCTTC. Protein product: CASSLLQSNYGYTF.

The chain joins TRBV30 to TRBJ1-2; 7 bases are a match to TRBD1. This CDR3 comprises 19 residues. The junction had 22 bases not matched to a gene; V was cut back by 1 base and J by 5 bases. Germline V lookup: CDR1 GTSNPN, CDR2 SVGIG (reference sequence). For the CDR3, the DNA is TGTGCCTGGAGTGGGGTAACAGGGGTAATAGAAAGGCCATCATATGGCTACACCTTC. This translates into CAWSGVTGVIERPSYGYTF. Drawing the rest from reference TRBV30 and TRBJ1-2, the complete variable domain is SQTIHQWPATLVQPVGSPLSLECTVEGTSNPNLYWYRQAAGRGLQLLFYSVGIGQISSEVPQNLSASRPQDRQFILSSKKLLLSDSGFYLCAWSGVTGVIERPSYGYTFGSGTRLTVV.

V and J are TRBV5-4 and TRBJ2-7, with 14 bases that match TRBD2. J was trimmed by 6 bases and V by 2 bases; bases with no gene match: 7. Germline assignment: CDR1 SGHNT and CDR2 YYREEE (reference sequence). The length of the CDR3 is 16 residues. In nucleotides, the CDR3 is TGTGCCAGCAGCTTACCGGGACTAGCGGGAGTGGGCGAGCAGTACTTC. Protein product: CASSLPGLAGVGEQYF.

The CDR3 spells CASRLAGASYEQYF. In nucleotides, the CDR3 is TGTGCCAGCAGGTTAGCGGGAGCGTCCTACGAGCAGTACTTC. The gene calls are TRBV5-4 and TRBJ2-7, with 9 bases aligning to TRBD2. Per the germline V gene, CDR1 is SGHNT and CDR2 is YYREEE (reference sequence). The CDR3 runs to 14 residues. J was trimmed by 1 base and V by 5 bases; bases with no gene match: 4.

The V gene is TRBV5-1, the J gene TRBJ1-1, with TRBD1 as a possible D gene (6 bases). V gave up 2 bases and J gave up 4 bases, with 15 bases separating them. Per the germline V gene, CDR1 is SGHRS and CDR2 is YFSETQ. The CDR3 contains 15 residues. The CDR3 DNA follows: TGCGCCAGCAGCTTTGGGGCAGGGGATAGCACTGAAGCTTTCTTT. Amino acid sequence: CASSFGAGDSTEAFF.